This T cell receptor beta chain was sequenced for a study of vaccination effects on CD4 cells after COVID-19. ViraFEST used viral peptide pools to expand antigen-specific CD4+ T cells before sequencing. The culture ran for roughly ten days before CD4+ T cells were isolated. Two-dose vaccination with either BNT162b2 or mRNA-1273 was given to the participants. Nucleocapsid antibody tests were negative, and the vaccine recipients had no prior SARS-CoV-2 infection. Roughly 2 million PBMC per well were cultured with 7.5 to 10 IU/ml IL-2 and 7.5 to 10 ug/ml peptides. Produced via immunoSEQ multiplex PCR; TCRdb's table is partial and in-frame only. The data hold 28,000 or so clones, with around four fifths observed a single time. Germline V lookup: CDR1 MGHRA, CDR2 YSYEKL. This CDR3 is 19 amino acids long. The V end was cut by 1 base, the J end by 0 bases, with 19 bases between. Findings and limits, study-wide: Sampling in the study covered few convalescent patients and included no early post-infection timepoints. Cross-reactivity toward common cold coronaviruses was confined to only 1 of 255 vaccine-induced clones in healthy vaccinees.

This clone was recorded a few times. Its antigen is unknown. The sequencing here drew on CD4+ T cells from PBMCs cultured with HCoV-NL63 spike peptides, taken after COVID-19 vaccination. The chain combines TRBV4-1 with TRBJ1-5, with D possibly matching TRBD1 (6 bases). This TCR was recovered from a human donor who received a COVID-19 vaccine. Written as DNA, the CDR3 is TGCGCCAGCAGCCAAGGGGGGGGGCGCCGAATTATTAGCAATCAGCCCCAGCATTTT. This encodes CASSQGGGRRIISNQPQHF.